This TCR beta chain was retrieved from a study of blood T cells in healthy people across ages. A sample-barcoded 5' primer and a J-beta primer mix were used in a second PCR of roughly 6 to 12 cycles. TCRdb processed the 5' RACE reads anew with MiXCR; each CDR3 protein has one entry. The sample carries hundreds of thousands of distinct CDR3 sequences, nearly 60% recorded once. Trimming took 0 bases from V and 2 from J, leaving 7 bases between them. The CDR3 consists of 13 residues. Looked up from germline, CDR1 is GTSNPN and CDR2 is SVGIG (reference sequence). The sample holds one count of this clonotype.

The source material was blood. The chain has TRBV30 and TRBJ2-5; the D is unclear. The clonotype was recovered from a man younger than 40 in good health. This chain's CDR3 is CAWSVVLQETQYF. The CDR3 bases are TGTGCCTGGAGTGTAGTACTACAAGAGACCCAGTACTTC. Combining the CDR3 with reference TRBV30 and TRBJ2-5 gives the whole variable domain SQTIHQWPATLVQPVGSPLSLECTVEGTSNPNLYWYRQAAGRGLQLLFYSVGIGQISSEVPQNLSASRPQDRQFILSSKKLLLSDSGFYLCAWSVVLQETQYFGPGTRLLVL.